This T cell receptor beta chain was profiled in a study of T cell responses to AZD1222 COVID-19 vaccine. General observations from the study: The sample set comprised mostly white British donors with more females, and clonal diversity was possibly underestimated.

This table comes from immunoSEQ multiplex PCR, and its TCRdb copy is limited to in-frame clones, with some not included. Among 150,000 to 200,000 clones listed, 88% were seen once. The CDR3 runs 12 residues. Per germline, CDR1 KGHDR and CDR2 SFDVKD. Trimming stripped 7 bases from V and 8 bases from J, with 13 bases between. Comment on this clone: What it binds is not known.

The source material was peripheral blood, sampled on day 0 of AZD1222 vaccination. The TCR originated in an adult in good health. The rearrangement links TRBV24-1 to TRBJ1-1, with D hard to call. CDR3 nucleotides: TGTGCCACCAGGGCTCTCCTATACGAAGCTTTCTTT. It yields the protein CATRALLYEAFF.